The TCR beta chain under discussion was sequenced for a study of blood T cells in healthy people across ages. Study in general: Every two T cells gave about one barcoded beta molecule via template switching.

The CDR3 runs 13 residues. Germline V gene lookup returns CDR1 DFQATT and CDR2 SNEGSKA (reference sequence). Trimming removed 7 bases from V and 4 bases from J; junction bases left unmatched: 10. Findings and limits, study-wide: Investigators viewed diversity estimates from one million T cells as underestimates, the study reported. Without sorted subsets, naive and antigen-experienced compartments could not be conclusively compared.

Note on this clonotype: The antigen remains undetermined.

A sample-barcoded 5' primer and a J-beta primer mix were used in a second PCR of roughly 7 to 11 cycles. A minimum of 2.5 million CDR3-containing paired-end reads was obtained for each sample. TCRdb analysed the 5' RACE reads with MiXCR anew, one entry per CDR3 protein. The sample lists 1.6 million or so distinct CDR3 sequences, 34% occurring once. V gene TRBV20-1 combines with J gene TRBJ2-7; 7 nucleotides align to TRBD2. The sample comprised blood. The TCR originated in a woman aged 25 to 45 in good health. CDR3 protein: CSVLGGSTYEQYF. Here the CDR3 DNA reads TGCAGTGTCCTCGGCGGGAGCACTTACGAGCAGTACTTC.